The 23 T cell receptor beta chains below come from one sample, sequenced in a study of blood T cells in healthy people across ages. PCR was performed a second time for roughly 6 to 12 cycles using a sample-barcoded 5' primer and a J-beta primer mix. From the 5' RACE reads, TCRdb called clonotypes with MiXCR, one entry per CDR3 protein. The sample holds hundreds of thousands of distinct CDR3 sequences, roughly 50% seen once. The sample was blood. These receptors were taken from an older man in good health.

The chain has TRBV29-1 and TRBJ2-3, with TRBD1 as a possible D gene (5 bases). The CDR3 loop spans 15 amino acids. CDR1 is SQVTM, CDR2 ANQGSEA, per germline. Trimming removed 6 bases at V and 3 bases at J, with 19 bases between. The CDR3 reads CSVSSPGFRTDTQYF. DNA for the CDR3: TGCAGCGTCAGCTCCCCAGGGTTTAGGACAGATACGCAGTATTTT.

The chain has TRBV15 and TRBJ2-5; 8 bases line up with TRBD1. CDR3 length: 14 amino acids. The ends lost 3 bases at V and 4 bases at J; junction bases unmatched: 4. Germline lookup yields CDR1 LNHNV and CDR2 YYDKDF (reference sequence). CDR3 sequence (DNA): TGTGCCACCAGCAGGGACAGGGAAGGAGAGACCCAGTACTTC. This translates into CATSRDREGETQYF.

This chain links TRBV10-3 with TRBJ2-5; 10 positions agree with TRBD1. Per the germline V gene, CDR1 is ENHRY and CDR2 is SYGVKD. J gave up 4 bases and V 10 bases, and 12 bases lay outside the gene matches. The length of the CDR3 is 15 residues. Written as DNA, the CDR3 is TGTGCCACCCTAGACAGGGGGCAGTTGTTAGAGACCCAGTACTTC. Translating it yields CATLDRGQLLETQYF.

This clonotype was observed a few times. The chain links TRBV2 to TRBJ2-7; 15 nucleotides match TRBD2. Germline loops: CDR1 SNHLY, CDR2 FYNNEI. Trimming at V came to 5 bases and at J to 4 bases, leaving 3 bases not matched to a gene. CDR3 length: 15 residues. CDR3 sequence (DNA): TGTGCCAGCAGTAACGGACTAGCGGGAGGGTACGAGCAGTACTTC. This gives the protein CASSNGLAGGYEQYF.

The chain couples TRBV7-9 to TRBJ1-1; D unresolved. The CDR3 totals 13 residues. CDR1 is SEHNR, CDR2 FQNEAQ, per germline (reference sequence). V shed 4 bases and J shed 4 bases, with 10 bases lying between them. The CDR3 nucleotides read TGTGCCAGCAGCTCGGTGGTAGGCACTGAAGCTTTCTTT. Protein: CASSSVVGTEAFF.

This clonotype was counted only a few times. This rearrangement joins TRBV5-1 to TRBJ2-1; unclear D gene. The length of the CDR3 is 15 residues. CDR1 SGHRS and CDR2 YFSETQ come from the germline V gene. With 0 bases removed from V and 2 bases from J, the gap between germline ends came to 9 bases. In DNA form, the CDR3 reads TGCGCCAGCAGCTTGGGGACGCCTACCTACAATGAGCAGTTCTTC. It specifies CASSLGTPTYNEQFF.

In this sample, this clonotype turned up a few times. The genes are TRBV9 and TRBJ2-1, with 9 positions matching TRBD1. V lost 3 bases to trimming and J lost 7 bases; unmatched junction nucleotides: 8. The CDR3 has 15 residues. Per the germline V gene, CDR1 is SGDLS and CDR2 is YYNGEE. CDR3 bases: TGTGCCAGCAGCGGAACCGGGACAGGGTGGAATGAGCAGTTCTTC. Protein product: CASSGTGTGWNEQFF.

This clonotype was seen a few times. The chain has TRBV29-1 and TRBJ1-2; D uncertain. The CDR3 has 12 residues. Trimming took 4 bases from V and 3 from J, leaving 9 bases between them. CDR1 is SQVTM and CDR2 is ANQGSEA in the germline V gene. The CDR3 nucleotides are TGCAGCGTTGGGGTTGGTGACTATGGCTACACCTTC. Its translation: CSVGVGDYGYTF.

This sequence joins TRBV21-1 and TRBJ2-3. TRBV21-1 is marked as a pseudogene. The CDR3 spans 12 residues. For the CDR3, the DNA is TGTGCCAGCAGCAAGGGTTGGCGATACGCGTATTTT. It codes for CASSKGWRYAYF.

This chain uses TRBV29-1 with TRBJ2-5; D assignment may be TRBD1 or TRBD2 (5 bases each). Per germline, CDR1 SQVTM and CDR2 ANQGSEA. This CDR3 has 12 amino acids. Deletions cut 7 bases from V and 9 bases from J, with 18 bases between. The CDR3 loop reads CSGGAAEGAQYF. The CDR3 bases are TGCAGCGGAGGGGCGGCAGAAGGGGCCCAGTACTTC.

The V call is TRBV24-1, the J call TRBJ2-5; 7 bases are a match to TRBD1. Germline assignment: CDR1 KGHDR and CDR2 SFDVKD. The CDR3 covers 12 residues. V lost 5 bases to trimming and J lost 11 bases; unmatched junction nucleotides: 7. The CDR3 DNA reads TGTGCCACCAGTGCCGCACAGGGGCAGCAGTACTTC. Its protein is CATSAAQGQQYF.

Concerning this clonotype itself: This could be a read error, since a much larger clone is one nucleotide away. The chain links TRBV29-1 to TRBJ2-7; D is tentatively TRBD1 or TRBD2 (5 bases each). Trimming cost V 7 bases and J 9 bases, with 19 bases left between them. The CDR3 length is 12 residues. Looked up from germline, CDR1 is SQVTM and CDR2 is ANQGSEA. Here the CDR3 DNA reads TGCAGCGCCGAGGGCACAGCAAGGGGGCAGTACTTC. As protein: CSAEGTARGQYF.

This clonotype was seen repeatedly, ten times or more. The chain combines TRBV28 with TRBJ2-7; D unresolved. This CDR3 comprises 13 residues. Germline lookup yields CDR1 MDHEN and CDR2 SYDVKM. Trimming shortened V by 6 bases and J by 7 bases, and 16 bases separated the two germline ends. The CDR3 region has the DNA TGTGCCAGCAGAGACAACACCTTACGGGAGCAGTACTTC. Protein product: CASRDNTLREQYF.

Only a few counts were recorded for this clonotype. The J gene is TRBJ2-7, the V gene TRBV29-1; 7 nucleotides match TRBD2. The CDR3 runs 17 residues. Looked up from germline, CDR1 is SQVTM and CDR2 is ANQGSEA. V trimming: 4 bases; J trimming: 2 bases; junction bases outside the gene matches: 17. CDR3 nucleotides: TGCAGCGTTGTCAAGACGAAGGGGTTAGCGGGCGCCTACGAGCAGTACTTC. It is translated as CSVVKTKGLAGAYEQYF.

The rearrangement links TRBV2 to TRBJ1-2, with 7 bases that match TRBD1. This CDR3 comprises 19 residues. V lost 3 bases to trimming and J lost 8 bases; unmatched junction nucleotides: 24. The germline V gene encodes CDR1 SNHLY and CDR2 FYNNEI. For the CDR3, the DNA is TGTGCCAGCAGTGAGGACCGGGACAGACCCTTCCTCGCCTTGTCGGGCTACACCTTC. It codes for CASSEDRDRPFLALSGYTF.

This clonotype was counted ten times or more. This chain connects TRBV10-3 to TRBJ2-3, with 9 nucleotides matching TRBD2. The V and J ends lost 4 bases and 14 bases, in that order; junction bases with no gene match: 13. This CDR3 is 14 amino acids long. CDR1 is ENHRY and CDR2 is SYGVKD in the germline V gene. CDR3 sequence: CAISGAGGLRYAYF. DNA of the CDR3: TGTGCCATCAGTGGCGCGGGAGGGCTCCGATACGCGTATTTT.

As for this clonotype: One end of the junction varies from germline; a read error may be responsible. The V and J genes are TRBV11-1 and TRBJ2-7; D gene ambiguous. CDR1 and CDR2 (germline): SGHAT, FQDESV (reference sequence). There are 11 residues in the CDR3. CDR3 DNA: TGTGTCAGCAGCAAGACTTGGGAGCAGTACTTC. Protein: CVSSKTWEQYF.

The rearrangement uses TRBV24-1 and TRBJ2-2; 11 positions agree with TRBD2. J was trimmed by 6 bases and V by 3 bases; bases with no gene match: 11. The V gene's germline CDR1 is KGHDR and CDR2 SFDVKD. This CDR3 spans 18 amino acids. The CDR3 coding sequence is TGTGCCACCAGTGATCGTGGGGAACTAGCGGGAGTCCCCGGGGAGCTGTTTTTT. As protein: CATSDRGELAGVPGELFF.

The chain is built from TRBV5-8 and TRBJ1-2, with D possibly being TRBD1 (6 bases). This CDR3 region has 18 residues. Germline loops: CDR1 SGHTS, CDR2 YDEGEE. The germline V and J ends were trimmed by 2 bases and 4 bases, with 24 bases remaining between them. This chain's CDR3 is CASSFPRGGGDPVYGYTF. CDR3 DNA sequence: TGTGCCAGCAGCTTTCCCCGAGGGGGGGGCGATCCGGTCTATGGCTACACCTTC.

CDR3 sequence reads: CASSPPEALGNYGYTF. DNA of the CDR3: TGTGCCAGCAGCCCGCCTGAGGCCTTGGGTAACTATGGCTACACCTTC. The J gene is TRBJ1-2, the V gene TRBV6-2 or TRBV6-3; D gene ambiguous. From germline, CDR1 is MNHEY and CDR2 SVGEGT. V was clipped by 6 bases and J by 1 base, with 18 bases between them. This CDR3 has 16 amino acids.

This chain joins TRBV29-1 and TRBJ2-7, with 7 bases that match TRBD2. CDR3 length equals 13 residues. Per germline, CDR1 SQVTM and CDR2 ANQGSEA. J gave up 3 bases and V 4 bases, and 6 bases lay outside the gene matches. CDR3 sequence: CSVGGGGLYEQYF. The CDR3 bases are TGCAGCGTTGGGGGGGGAGGTCTCTACGAGCAGTACTTC.

The V call is TRBV2, the J call TRBJ2-2; tentative D call: TRBD1 (5 bases). The germline V gene encodes CDR1 SNHLY and CDR2 FYNNEI. The germline V and J ends were trimmed by 4 bases and 0 bases, with 6 bases remaining between them. The CDR3 length is 14 residues. The CDR3 sequence: CASSGTSNTGELFF. CDR3 nucleotide sequence: TGTGCCAGCAGTGGGACATCGAACACCGGGGAGCTGTTTTTT.

The J gene is TRBJ2-5, the V gene TRBV20-1; 8 positions agree with TRBD1. The J call is in doubt because the DNA end fits TRBJ2-7 better. The CDR3 has 14 residues. The germline V gene encodes CDR1 DFQATT and CDR2 SNEGSKA (reference sequence). This chain's CDR3 is CSAPRQGMGYEQYF. CDR3 sequence (DNA): TGCAGTGCGCCTCGACAGGGGATGGGCTACGAGCAGTACTTC.